A single T cell receptor beta chain is shown here with its context. What it binds is unknown. Regarding time point: inflamed ileum from the surgical specimen. This sample was included in a study of T cell repertoires in ileal Crohn's disease. Study summary: Median disease duration was nearly eight years; 35% smoked at surgery. The study, taken as a whole, reports: High-frequency clones were more common in sorted CD8 than CD4 cells.

Method: immunoSEQ multiplex PCR; TCRdb's copy keeps in-frame clones and lacks some. The sample yields approximately 14,000 clones, around 80% seen once. The CDR3 totals 15 residues. Trimming stripped 5 bases from V and 2 bases from J, with 15 bases between. CDR1 and CDR2 (germline): SGHTA, FQGTGA. The rearrangement uses TRBV7-3 and TRBJ1-2; possible D gene TRBD1, 6 bases. The source material was ileal tissue. The source of this sequence is an adult with Crohn's disease. The CDR3 coding sequence is TGTGCCAGCAGCCCCGGGGGGGGGCAGAACTATGGCTACACCTTC. Translating gives CASSPGGGQNYGYTF.